The 13 T cell receptor beta chains below all came from one sample that was sequenced in a study of control samples from healthy donors and cancer patients. Method: immunoSEQ multiplex PCR; TCRdb's copy keeps in-frame clones and lacks some. The table shows approximately 160,000 clones, with around 92% occurring only once. The specimen sequenced was blood. The source of these receptors is a woman between 40 and 50 years old in good health.

The chain uses TRBV27 and TRBJ1-1; possible D gene TRBD1, 5 bases. Germline V gives CDR1 MNHEY, CDR2 SMNVEV (reference sequence). This CDR3 comprises 14 residues. V lost 7 bases, J lost 0 bases, and 12 bases lay in between. CDR3 bases: TGTGCCAGCACCCTCACAGGTATGAACACTGAAGCTTTCTTT. It is translated as CASTLTGMNTEAFF.

The chain couples TRBV10-1 to TRBJ2-5; D gene uncertain. The CDR3 runs to 15 residues. V lost 0 bases to trimming and J lost 5 bases, with 13 bases between them. The germline gives CDR1 WNHNN, CDR2 SYGVQD (reference sequence). The CDR3 region is CASSESTAGSETQYF. Written as DNA, the CDR3 is TGCGCCAGCAGTGAGTCTACTGCCGGGTCGGAGACCCAGTACTTC.

The rearrangement links TRBV24-1 to TRBJ2-3; 7 bases are a match to TRBD1. Germline assignment: CDR1 KGHDR and CDR2 SFDVKD. The CDR3 spans 14 residues. V trimming: 4 bases; J trimming: 4 bases; junction bases outside the gene matches: 4. The chain's CDR3 is CATSDRQGADTQYF. The CDR3 nucleotides are TGTGCCACCAGTGACAGGCAGGGGGCAGATACGCAGTATTTT.

The chain recombines TRBV4-1 with TRBJ2-6; D is unresolved. The CDR3 covers 15 residues. Between the trimmed V and J ends, which lost 1 base and 3 bases, there was a span of 7 bases. Germline loops: CDR1 MGHRA, CDR2 YSYEKL. The CDR3 DNA reads TGCGCCAGCAGCCAAGGGCCCCTTGGGGCCAACGTCCTGACTTTC. Protein sequence: CASSQGPLGANVLTF.

The chain links TRBV19 to TRBJ1-6; D call uncertain. The CDR3 is made up of 14 amino acids. Germline V lookup: CDR1 LNHDA, CDR2 SQIVND (reference sequence). The V gene lost 6 bases and the J gene lost 0 bases, with 6 bases spanning the gap. The CDR3 spells CASRRSSYNSPLHF. The CDR3 DNA follows: TGTGCCAGTAGGCGGAGCTCCTATAATTCACCCCTCCACTTT.

J is TRBJ1-2 and V is TRBV27; the match to TRBD1 covers 8 bases. Germline CDR1 and CDR2: MNHEY and SMNVEV (reference sequence). With V trimmed by 6 bases and J by 9 bases, 12 bases remained unmatched. This CDR3 contains 14 residues. The CDR3 loop reads CASSHPGGIPRYTF. The CDR3 DNA reads as TGTGCCAGCAGCCACCCAGGGGGCATCCCCCGCTACACCTTC.

The chain is built from TRBV5-1 and TRBJ1-1; D gene ambiguous. Germline V gene data show CDR1 as SGHRS and CDR2 as YFSETQ. V lost 0 bases to trimming and J lost 1 base, with 7 bases between them. The CDR3 loop spans 14 amino acids. CDR3 bases: TGCGCCAGCAGCTTGGACAGCCAGAACACTGAAGCTTTCTTT. This sequence encodes CASSLDSQNTEAFF.

V is TRBV7-8 and J is TRBJ2-5; D gene unclear. This CDR3 region has 13 residues. Germline V gene data show CDR1 as SGHVS and CDR2 as FQNEAQ. V shed 5 bases and J shed 4 bases, with 11 bases lying between them. CDR3 region: CASSLDLGETQYF. CDR3 sequence (DNA): TGTGCCAGCAGCCTGGATCTCGGAGAGACCCAGTACTTC. The entire variable domain, with the rest obtained from reference TRBV7-8 and TRBJ2-5, is as follows: GAGVSQSPRYKVAKRGQDVALRCDPISGHVSLFWYQQALGQGPEFLTYFQNEAQLDKSGLPSDRFFAERPEGSVSTLKIQRTQQEDSAVYLCASSLDLGETQYFGPGTRLLVL.

The V gene is TRBV7-2, the J gene TRBJ2-5, with 8 nucleotides matching TRBD2. The CDR3 is 15 residues long. The trim removed 5 bases at V and 2 bases at J, leaving 7 bases unmatched. Germline V gene data show CDR1 as SGHTA and CDR2 as FQGNSA. CDR3 in amino acids: CASSKPGLGQETQYF. The CDR3 DNA reads as TGTGCCAGCAGCAAACCGGGACTAGGGCAAGAGACCCAGTACTTC.

This clone was picked up a small number of times. Other DNA sequences in this specimen translate into the identical CDR3. The chain has TRBV10-3 and TRBJ1-2; no definite D call. The CDR3 runs 14 residues. Germline lookup yields CDR1 ENHRY and CDR2 SYGVKD. V lost 2 bases and J 4 bases, leaving 11 bases between the germline ends. This CDR3 reads CAISENVGGYGYTF. The CDR3 nucleotides are TGTGCCATCAGTGAGAATGTGGGTGGCTATGGCTACACCTTC.

This chain connects TRBV10-2 to TRBJ1-6, with D uncertain. The germline V gene has CDR1 WSHSY and CDR2 SAAADI. V was pared by 2 bases and J by 0 bases, with 5 bases between. CDR3 length: 15 amino acids. The CDR3 here is CASSERSSYNSPLHF. CDR3 sequence (DNA): TGCGCCAGCAGTGAGCGGAGCTCCTATAATTCACCCCTCCACTTT.

J is TRBJ1-5 and V is TRBV28; 8 bases align to TRBD1. The V segment lost 5 bases and the J segment 4 bases; nucleotides outside the gene matches: 10. Germline loops: CDR1 MDHEN, CDR2 SYDVKM. CDR3 length equals 16 residues. The CDR3 DNA follows: TGTGCCAGCAGTGAAGAAGGACAGGGTCCAAATCAGCCCCAGCATTTT. Residues: CASSEEGQGPNQPQHF.

The rearrangement links TRBV6-5 to TRBJ1-6, with 7 bases fitting TRBD1. CDR1 and CDR2 from the germline V gene are MNHEY and SVGAGI. V shed 7 bases and J 9 bases; nucleotides not matched to a gene: 6. The CDR3 is 13 residues long. CDR3 DNA sequence: TGTGCCAGCACGACAGGGTATTCTTCACCCCTCCACTTT. Its translation is CASTTGYSSPLHF.